The present entry profiles one TCR beta chain with its context. Its target is unknown. This sample stems from a study of OX40 agonist ivuxolimab in advanced cancers. Regarding the study as a whole: Dose levels from 0.1 to 3.0 mg/kg saw CD4+ and CD8+ blood T cells expand clonally by week 6. It was not determined which antigens were specifically recognized by the peripheral T cells that had undergone clonal expansion.

V lost 6 bases to trimming and J lost 6 bases; unmatched junction nucleotides: 8. CDR3 size: 13 residues. Germline CDR1 is SGHTA and CDR2 is FQGTGA. Using immunoSEQ multiplex PCR, the repertoire was profiled, and TCRdb retains in-frame clones only, with some absent. The data show about 73,000 clones, roughly 90% seen once. Samples were taken at baseline and on day 1 of cycles 4 and 7. Specimen: CD4+ or CD8+ T cells sorted from blood, collected in a trial of the OX40 agonist ivuxolimab. This TCR came from an adult with an advanced solid tumor such as melanoma, head and neck, liver or kidney cancer. J is TRBJ2-7 and V is TRBV7-3; 7 nucleotides agree with TRBD2. In DNA, the CDR3 is TGTGCCAGCAGTCCCAGCGGGGAAGGCGAGCAGTACTTC. Amino acids: CASSPSGEGEQYF.